The 27 T cell receptor beta chains below come from one sample, sequenced in a study of blood T cell repertoires in COVID-19. Method: immunoSEQ multiplex PCR; TCRdb's copy keeps in-frame clones and lacks some. Here the sample spans 100,000 or so clones, 80% to 95% being singletons. Sequenced sample: peripheral blood. The receptor source for this set is a woman aged 60 to 75 with active COVID-19.

This chain connects TRBV19 to TRBJ2-3; TRBD2 is a possible D gene (6 bases). The CDR3 covers 17 residues. Germline V lookup: CDR1 LNHDA, CDR2 SQIVND (reference sequence). Trimming shortened V by 4 bases and J by 1 base, and 18 bases separated the two germline ends. CDR3 in DNA: TGTGCCAGTAGTAGTCGGGACTTCCATCTAGGCACAGATACGCAGTATTTT. Translating it yields CASSSRDFHLGTDTQYF. Full variable domain (rest looked up from reference TRBV19 and TRBJ2-3): DGGITQSPKYLFRKEGQNVTLSCEQNLNHDAMYWYRQDPGQGLRLIYYSQIVNDFQKGDIAEGYSVSREKKESFPLTVTSAQKNPTAFYLCASSSRDFHLGTDTQYFGPGTRLTVL.

The V and J genes are TRBV6-1 and TRBJ2-3; perhaps TRBD2 as D (6 bases). Germline V gene sequence: CDR1 MNHNS, CDR2 SASEGT. This CDR3 has 13 amino acids. Trimming pared 1 base from V and 9 bases from J, leaving 11 bases between. CDR3 loop: CASSEGRAGTQYF. The CDR3 DNA reads as TGTGCCAGCAGTGAAGGTCGGGCGGGAACGCAGTATTTT.

The chain has TRBV7-9 and TRBJ2-5; D gene uncertain. V gave up 4 bases and J gave up 7 bases, with 16 bases separating them. CDR3 size: 14 residues. From germline, CDR1 is SEHNR and CDR2 FQNEAQ (reference sequence). For the CDR3, the DNA is TGTGCCAGCAGCTCGAGAGGTGTCGACGGGACCCAGTACTTC. It is translated as CASSSRGVDGTQYF.

By its share, this clone is medium-sized (0.01 to 0.1%). This chain links TRBV9 with TRBJ1-5; 7 bases are shared with TRBD1. The CDR3 covers 15 residues. Germline V gene data show CDR1 as SGDLS and CDR2 as YYNGEE. Germline trimming cut 0 bases from V and 9 bases from J; bases unmatched to any gene: 9. CDR3 region: CASSVGDSSGWPQHF. The CDR3 DNA follows: TGTGCCAGCAGCGTAGGGGACAGTTCAGGGTGGCCCCAGCATTTT.

The genes are TRBV9 and TRBJ1-6; weak D call: TRBD1 (5 bases). Germline V gene data show CDR1 as SGDLS and CDR2 as YYNGEE. There are 13 residues in the CDR3. V dropped 1 base and J dropped 10 bases, with 9 bases sitting between them. CDR3 in DNA: TGTGCCAGCAGCGTACTGGAGGGGTCACCCCTCCACTTT. Translated: CASSVLEGSPLHF.

This clone showed up just once. The chain links TRBV27 to TRBJ2-7; weak D call: TRBD1 (6 bases). CDR3 length equals 16 residues. V dropped 0 bases and J dropped 2 bases, with 14 bases sitting between them. The germline gives CDR1 MNHEY, CDR2 SMNVEV (reference sequence). In DNA form, the CDR3 reads TGTGCCAGCAGTTTATCGAAGGGGGTTCTAGCCTACGAGCAGTACTTC. This sequence encodes CASSLSKGVLAYEQYF.

The chain joins TRBV19 to TRBJ1-2, with 7 bases that match TRBD1. Germline loops: CDR1 LNHDA, CDR2 SQIVND (reference sequence). The CDR3 consists of 14 residues. With 8 bases clipped from V and 4 bases from J, the junction kept 10 bases outside the gene matches. DNA for the CDR3: TGTGCCAGTGCTGGAGGACAGGCCAGCTATGGCTACACCTTC. Its protein is CASAGGQASYGYTF.

J is TRBJ1-3 and V is TRBV3-1 (or the pseudogene TRBV3-2), with unresolved D. Germline loops: CDR1 LGHDT, CDR2 YNNKEL (reference sequence). The ends were cut back, 0 bases at V and 0 bases at J, with 9 bases in the middle. The CDR3 covers 16 residues. CDR3 DNA sequence: TGTGCCAGCAGCCAAGAGAATTTAGTCTCTGGAAACACCATATATTTT. Translation gives CASSQENLVSGNTIYF.

V is TRBV2 and J is TRBJ2-5; D is unclear. Germline CDR1 is SNHLY and CDR2 is FYNNEI. This CDR3 is built from 12 residues. Trimming removed 2 bases at V and 5 bases at J, with 6 bases between. The CDR3 spells CASSEPGETQYF. The CDR3 region has the DNA TGTGCCAGCAGTGAACCGGGTGAGACCCAGTACTTC.

This chain connects TRBV7-9 to TRBJ1-2; 10 bases line up with TRBD1. The CDR3 covers 13 residues. Per the germline V gene, CDR1 is SEHNR and CDR2 is FQNEAQ (reference sequence). The junction had 5 bases not matched to a gene; V was cut back by 5 bases and J by 8 bases. CDR3 protein: CASSAGTGVGYTF. CDR3 in DNA: TGTGCCAGCAGCGCCGGGACAGGGGTGGGCTACACCTTC.

The chain joins TRBV5-1 to TRBJ2-5; 9 bases are a match to TRBD1. The CDR3 has 15 amino acids. The ends lost 0 bases at V and 5 bases at J; junction bases unmatched: 5. Germline CDR1 SGHRS, CDR2 YFSETQ. The CDR3 DNA reads as TGCGCCAGCAGCTTGGCCACGACAGGGGGGGAGACCCAGTACTTC. Translation gives CASSLATTGGETQYF.

This clone was recorded a few times. This chain connects TRBV5-1 to TRBJ1-1; 9 bases fit TRBD1. CDR1 SGHRS and CDR2 YFSETQ come from the germline V gene. There are 15 residues in the CDR3. J lost 7 bases, V lost 1 base, and 8 bases had no gene match. The CDR3 nucleotides read TGCGCCAGCAGCTTGAAGGGACAGGGTGCAAGTGAAGCTTTCTTT. Translated: CASSLKGQGASEAFF.

The chain recombines TRBV30 with TRBJ1-5, with 7 bases aligning to TRBD1. Germline V gene lookup returns CDR1 GTSNPN and CDR2 SVGIG (reference sequence). V trimming: 3 bases; J trimming: 3 bases; junction bases outside the gene matches: 5. The CDR3 consists of 14 residues. CDR3 sequence (DNA): TGTGCCTGGAGGAAGACAGGGAACAATCAGCCCCAGCATTTT. Translation: CAWRKTGNNQPQHF. Drawing the rest from reference TRBV30 and TRBJ1-5, the complete variable domain is SQTIHQWPATLVQPVGSPLSLECTVEGTSNPNLYWYRQAAGRGLQLLFYSVGIGQISSEVPQNLSASRPQDRQFILSSKKLLLSDSGFYLCAWRKTGNNQPQHFGDGTRLSIL.

This clone appeared a few times. V is TRBV7-2 and J is TRBJ2-5; D perhaps matches TRBD2 (6 bases). The germline V gene encodes CDR1 SGHTA and CDR2 FQGNSA. This CDR3 contains 15 residues. Trimming removed 3 bases at V and 2 bases at J, with 13 bases between. CDR3 loop: CASSFRRGTQETQYF. The CDR3 DNA is TGTGCCAGCAGCTTTCGGAGGGGTACTCAAGAGACCCAGTACTTC.

The CDR3 loop reads CASSEAAGSGYGYTF. The CDR3 coding sequence is TGTGCCAGCAGTGAAGCTGCGGGATCGGGCTATGGCTACACCTTC. The chain is built from TRBV2 and TRBJ1-2; no clear D. V lost 0 bases and J 4 bases, leaving 12 bases between the germline ends. The CDR3 has 15 amino acids. From germline, CDR1 is SNHLY and CDR2 FYNNEI.

The rearrangement links TRBV7-9 to TRBJ2-1, with TRBD1 matching over 8 bases. The CDR3 consists of 16 residues. Germline values: CDR1 SEHNR, CDR2 FQNEAQ (reference sequence). V shed 5 bases, J shed 5 bases, and the junction held 11 bases outside the gene matches. Written as DNA, the CDR3 is TGTGCCAGCAGCCCGCTCCTTGGACAGGGAGACAATGAGCAGTTCTTC. Its translation: CASSPLLGQGDNEQFF.

This clone was detected only a few times. This CDR3 reads CASSFSASSYNSPLHF. As DNA, the CDR3 is TGTGCCAGCAGCTTTTCAGCTAGCTCCTATAATTCACCCCTCCACTTT. The V and J genes are TRBV7-9 and TRBJ1-6, with D unclear. V was trimmed by 3 bases and J by 0 bases, leaving 9 bases between them. The CDR3 runs to 16 residues. Germline CDR1 is SEHNR and CDR2 is FQNEAQ (reference sequence).

The genes are TRBV27 and TRBJ2-7, with D maybe TRBD1 (6 bases). V was shortened by 6 bases and J by 3 bases, with 18 bases between the two germline ends. The CDR3 sequence is 15 residues long. Germline loops: CDR1 MNHEY, CDR2 SMNVEV (reference sequence). In DNA, the CDR3 is TGTGCCAGCAGCGGTGGGGGCAAGGGTTTCTACGAGCAGTACTTC. Translated: CASSGGGKGFYEQYF.

This clone has just a few counts. The chain employs TRBV27 and TRBJ2-3, with 9 bases that match TRBD2. The CDR3 contains 19 residues. CDR1 and CDR2 from the germline V gene are MNHEY and SMNVEV (reference sequence). J was trimmed by 0 bases and V by 6 bases; bases with no gene match: 16. The CDR3 region is CASSHRGVAGAPSTDTQYF. The DNA for the CDR3 is TGTGCCAGCAGCCACCGGGGAGTAGCGGGGGCGCCAAGCACAGATACGCAGTATTTT.

The chain combines TRBV9 with TRBJ2-2; a weak D match, TRBD1 (6 bases). CDR3 size: 15 residues. Per germline, CDR1 SGDLS and CDR2 YYNGEE. V lost 0 bases and J 3 bases, leaving 9 bases between the germline ends. The CDR3 loop reads CASSVGPGDTGELFF. DNA for the CDR3: TGTGCCAGCAGCGTAGGCCCAGGGGACACCGGGGAGCTGTTTTTT.

The DNA of the CDR3 is TGTGCCAGCAGCTTCGGGAGACAGGGTATGTACGAGCAGTACTTC. It yields the protein CASSFGRQGMYEQYF. The V call is TRBV5-5, the J call TRBJ2-7, with a possible D match to TRBD1 (7 bases). The CDR3 length is 15 residues. Germline CDR1 reads SGHKS; CDR2 reads YYEKEE (reference sequence). The V and J ends lost 2 bases and 4 bases respectively, with 16 bases between them.

CDR3 DNA: TGTGCCAGCAGTTACGTAGGGGGCGATGGCTCACCCCTCCACTTT. Its translation is CASSYVGGDGSPLHF. The chain combines TRBV6-6 with TRBJ1-6; 7 nucleotides line up with TRBD1. Germline-derived CDR1 and CDR2 are MNHNY and SVGAGI (reference sequence). J gave up 10 bases and V 2 bases, and 8 bases lay outside the gene matches. The CDR3 contains 15 residues.

The rearrangement uses TRBV20-1 and TRBJ2-7, with a tentative D call TRBD1 (7 bases). Germline V gene data show CDR1 as DFQATT and CDR2 as SNEGSKA (reference sequence). This CDR3 is built from 13 residues. V was pared by 3 bases and J by 4 bases, with 13 bases between. In DNA, the CDR3 is TGCAGTGCTAGTAGTCAGGGGGGATACGAGCAGTACTTC. This sequence encodes CSASSQGGYEQYF.

The V gene is TRBV15, the J gene TRBJ2-7; 7 nucleotides agree with TRBD2. The germline CDR1 and CDR2 sequences are LNHNV and YYDKDF (reference sequence). The CDR3 runs 17 residues. V shed 0 bases, J shed 0 bases, and the junction held 8 bases outside the gene matches. The CDR3: CATSRDLLALNSYEQYF. The CDR3 DNA follows: TGTGCCACCAGCAGAGACCTACTAGCGCTAAACTCCTACGAGCAGTACTTC.

The chain uses TRBV7-2 and TRBJ1-4; D is perhaps TRBD1 (6 bases). V was shortened by 5 bases and J by 8 bases, with 24 bases between the two germline ends. The germline CDR1 and CDR2 sequences are SGHTA and FQGNSA. This CDR3 is built from 17 residues. The CDR3 region has the DNA TGTGCCAGCAGCCTAATCCCCCTCAGGGGCGGGAGGGAAAAACTGTTTTTT. Protein product: CASSLIPLRGGREKLFF.

This chain connects TRBV5-4 to TRBJ2-2; 8 bases match TRBD1. CDR1 is SGHNT, CDR2 YYREEE, per germline (reference sequence). Losses at the gene ends were 4 bases for V and 1 base for J; bases not matched to a gene: 3. The CDR3 loop spans 15 amino acids. CDR3 nucleotide sequence: TGTGCCAGCAGCCGGACAGGGCAGAACACCGGGGAGCTGTTTTTT. Its translation: CASSRTGQNTGELFF.

This clone was observed a single time. The chain carries TRBV28 and TRBJ2-7; TRBD1 aligns across 8 bases. This CDR3 region has 15 residues. V lost 4 bases to trimming and J lost 3 bases; unmatched junction nucleotides: 8. Germline CDR1 reads MDHEN; CDR2 reads SYDVKM. This CDR3 reads CASSSSGTGLYEQYF. The CDR3 DNA sequence: TGTGCCAGCAGTTCCTCCGGGACAGGCCTCTACGAGCAGTACTTC.